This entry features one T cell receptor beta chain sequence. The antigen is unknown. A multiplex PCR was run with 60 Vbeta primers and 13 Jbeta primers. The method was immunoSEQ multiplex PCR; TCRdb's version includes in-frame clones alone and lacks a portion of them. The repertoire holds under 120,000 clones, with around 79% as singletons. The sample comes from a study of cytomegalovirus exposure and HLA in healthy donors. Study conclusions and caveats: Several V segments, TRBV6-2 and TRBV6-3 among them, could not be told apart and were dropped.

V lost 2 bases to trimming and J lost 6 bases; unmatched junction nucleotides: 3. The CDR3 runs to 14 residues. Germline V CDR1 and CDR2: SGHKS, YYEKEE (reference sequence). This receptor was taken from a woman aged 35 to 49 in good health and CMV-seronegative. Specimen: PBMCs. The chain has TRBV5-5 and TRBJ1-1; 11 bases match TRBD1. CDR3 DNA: TGTGCCAGCAGCTTCGGACAGGGGGCTTCTGAAGCTTTCTTT. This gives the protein CASSFGQGASEAFF.